This T cell receptor (beta chain) derives from a study of regulatory T cells in long-lasting Graves disease. The time point was: persistent/refractory GD, antithyroid drugs over 5 years with positive TRAb. PBMC-derived RNA was used for the TCR library. The germline CDR1 and CDR2 sequences are SGHTA and FQGNSA. V lost 1 base and J lost 8, with 9 bases in between. The CDR3 is made up of 13 amino acids. For TCR beta, libraries came from iRepertoire HTBI primers and Arm-PCR of CDR3 regions. TCRdb re-called the multiplex PCR reads with MiXCR, one entry per CDR3 protein. The table has 450,000 or so distinct CDR3 sequences, approximately 22% seen once. Overall study results and limits: Whereas 966 public clonotypes were shared by new patients, persistent patients shared more, at roughly 3,000.

This clonotype has at least ten counts. The antigen remains unidentified. The chain couples TRBV7-2 to TRBJ2-4, with D perhaps matching TRBD2 (6 bases). The TCR sequence derives from a female donor with Graves disease. This specimen was peripheral blood mononuclear cells (PBMCs), taken when the disease was refractory, from a patient treated with antithyroid drugs. The CDR3 sequence: CASSLGRGDIQYF. CDR3 in DNA: TGTGCCAGCAGCTTAGGGAGGGGAGACATTCAGTACTTC.